These T cell receptor beta chains were read from a single sample in a study of T cells after yellow fever vaccination. TCRdb re-derived calls from the 5' RACE reads in MiXCR, one entry per CDR3 protein. There are some 320,000 distinct CDR3 sequences in the sample; approximately 4% occur only once, and approximately 25% lies in the top ten. The input for sequencing was PBMCs, taken 5 days after the yellow fever booster vaccination. The receptors derive from a young man who received the YFV17D yellow fever vaccine. The conserved cysteine and the conserved F or W are not part of the CDR3 here. Where a row states a size, it is once, few, many or the class of an expanded clone; other rows omit it.

J gene | clone size | V gene | CDR3 protein
TRBJ1-2 | few | TRBV7-3 | ASWDQGSGYT
TRBJ2-1 | NA | TRBV24-1 | ATSDLPTAEQDNEQF
TRBJ1-1 | few | TRBV4-1 | ASSPGVTRGRKGTEAF
TRBJ2-7 | NA | TRBV4-3 | ASSQEGGARPYEQY
TRBJ2-2 | NA | TRBV10-3 | AISGSIGGGATGELF
TRBJ1-4 | few | TRBV4-1 | ASSYRVSAEKLF
TRBJ2-5 | many | TRBV7-2 | ASSLVGTSQETQY
TRBJ2-1 | NA | TRBV7-3 | ASSRTSSHNEQF
TRBJ2-3 | NA | TRBV15 | ATSTSLSDTQY
TRBJ1-6 | NA | TRBV7-9 | ASSLALQSPLH
TRBJ2-1 | few | TRBV24-1 | ATSREIWGEQF
TRBJ2-7 | NA | TRBV18 | ASSPTRPEQY